This T cell receptor beta chain originates from a study of post-analysis software for immune sequencing data. Unique molecular identifiers were carried by the TCR beta cDNA libraries. Via MiXCR, TCRdb re-called the PCR reads, giving one row per CDR3 protein. Of roughly 200,000 distinct CDR3 sequences listed, over 25% are singletons. This clonotype showed up just a few times. Its antigen is currently unknown. The CDR3 spans 13 residues. Trimming left V 1 base short and J 3 bases short, with 9 bases between. Per the germline V gene, CDR1 is DFQATT and CDR2 is SNEGSKA (reference sequence). Study results and limitations: With TRBV5-6, TRBV5-1 and TRBV20-1 included, about 5 TRBV segments were more frequent in patients than in controls.

The chain employs TRBV20-1 and TRBJ1-2; D gene uncertain. The receptor was derived from a girl aged 2-17 years with multiple sclerosis. Material: blood. CDR3 nucleotide sequence: TGCAGTGCTAGAGCCAGAACAGACTATGGCTACACCTTC. The encoded protein is CSARARTDYGYTF.